This T cell receptor beta chain was recovered during a study of glioma-infiltrating T cells. Whole-study findings and limits: Tissue and blood shared very few CDR3 sequences.

This clonotype was detected a few times. Its antigen is currently unknown. TCR alpha and beta CDR3 regions were amplified from RNA using iRepertoire nested multiplex PCR. TCRdb used MiXCR to reprocess the multiplex PCR reads, holding one entry per CDR3 protein. The repertoire holds 160,000 or so distinct CDR3 sequences, with about 40% as singletons. V lost 7 bases and J lost 8, with 9 bases in between. Germline V gene sequence: CDR1 SQVTM, CDR2 ANQGSEA. The CDR3 has 10 amino acids. Material: glioma tissue, nonneoplastic brain tissue, or PBMCs (not recorded which). V gene TRBV29-1 combines with J gene TRBJ2-1; unclear D gene. This clonotype was obtained from a human donor with low-grade glioma or glioblastoma, undergoing nonglioma brain surgery, or in good health (not recorded which). CDR3 region: CSAGSYEQFF. The CDR3 DNA sequence: TGCAGCGCTGGTAGCTATGAGCAGTTCTTC.